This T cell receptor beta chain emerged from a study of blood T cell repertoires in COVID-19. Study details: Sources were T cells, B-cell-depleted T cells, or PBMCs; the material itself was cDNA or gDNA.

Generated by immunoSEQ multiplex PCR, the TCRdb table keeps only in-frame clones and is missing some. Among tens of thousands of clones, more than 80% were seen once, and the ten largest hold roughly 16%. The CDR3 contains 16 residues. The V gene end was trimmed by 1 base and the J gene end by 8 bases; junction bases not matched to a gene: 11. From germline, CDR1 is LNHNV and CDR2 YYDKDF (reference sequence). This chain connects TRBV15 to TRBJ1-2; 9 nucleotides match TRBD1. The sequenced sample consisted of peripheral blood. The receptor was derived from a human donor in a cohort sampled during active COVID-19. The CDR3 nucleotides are TGTGCCACCAGCAGAGCTAGATGGGACAGGGCGGGCGGCTACACCTTC. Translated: CATSRARWDRAGGYTF.